This is a list of T cell receptor beta chains from one sample in a study of T cell changes during pregnancy in multiple sclerosis. Clones were sequenced by immunoSEQ multiplex PCR, and TCRdb holds only the in-frame ones, with some missing. The table records 45,000 to 70,000 clones, about 90% of them present only once. The starting material was CD4+ T cells from peripheral blood mononuclear cells, obtained in the second trimester of pregnancy. The receptors were sampled from a female donor with multiple sclerosis, enrolled in a pregnancy study. Each CDR3 is given with its conserved first and last residue. Fields, in order: D gene, clone size, V gene, J gene, CDR3 protein, CDR3 DNA. The D gene is left open where the match is weak. A clone size is listed for some rows: how often the clone was seen (once, few, many), or a class if it is expanded.

-	-	TRBV11-2	TRBJ1-2	CASSLGDATDYGYTF	TGTGCCAGCAGCCTAGGGGATGCGACAGACTATGGCTACACCTTC
TRBD2	-	TRBV28	TRBJ2-3	CACVAGVTDTQYF	TGTGCCTGTGTAGCGGGAGTGACAGATACGCAGTATTTT
-	-	TRBV7-6	TRBJ2-2	CASGHRVLRGTGELFF	TGTGCCAGCGGACACAGGGTTCTAAGGGGCACCGGGGAGCTGTTTTTT
-	-	TRBV4-2	TRBJ1-5	CASSRGGDGNQPQHF	TGTGCCAGCAGCCGGGGGGGGGACGGCAATCAGCCCCAGCATTTT
-	-	TRBV6-1	TRBJ2-7	CASRRDGSYEQYF	TGTGCCAGCAGGCGGGACGGCTCCTACGAGCAGTACTTC
TRBD1	-	TRBV5-8	TRBJ1-1	CASSLFPQGVTEAFF	TGTGCCAGCAGCTTGTTCCCTCAGGGGGTCACTGAAGCTTTCTTT
-	once	TRBV2	TRBJ2-5	CASSVQRAGETQYF	TGTGCCAGCAGTGTGCAAAGGGCGGGAGAGACCCAGTACTTC
TRBD1	-	TRBV9	TRBJ1-5	CASSPKNRGGNQPQHF	TGTGCCAGCAGTCCCAAAAACAGGGGAGGCAATCAGCCCCAGCATTTT
-	-	TRBV7-4	TRBJ1-2	CASSLYRVSLYGYTF	TGTGCCAGCAGCTTATACAGGGTGTCTCTTTATGGCTACACCTTC
TRBD1	-	TRBV25-1	TRBJ1-5	CASAGTGANQPQHF	TGTGCCAGCGCCGGGACAGGAGCCAATCAGCCCCAGCATTTT
-	-	TRBV9	TRBJ2-2	CASSVNGGKNTGELFF	TGTGCCAGCAGCGTAAACGGCGGGAAGAACACCGGGGAGCTGTTTTTT
-	-	TRBV5-1	TRBJ1-4	CASSNNRATNEKLFF	TGCGCCAGCAGCAACAACAGGGCAACTAATGAAAAACTGTTTTTT
-	-	TRBV5-1	TRBJ2-3	CASSVPPGPTQYF	TGCGCCAGCAGCGTACCTCCTGGCCCTACGCAGTATTTT
-	-	TRBV6-5	TRBJ2-7	CASSRGAYEQYF	TGTGCCAGCAGCAGGGGGGCCTACGAGCAGTACTTC
-	once	TRBV4-1	TRBJ1-6	CASSQILQGEGENSPLHF	TGCGCCAGCAGCCAAATACTACAGGGTGAGGGGGAAAATTCACCCCTCCACTTT
TRBD1	-	TRBV19	TRBJ2-3	CASRDRVTDTQYF	TGTGCCAGTAGGGACAGGGTAACAGATACGCAGTATTTT
TRBD1	-	TRBV5-8	TRBJ2-1	CASSFIGTGAGEQFF	TGTGCCAGCAGCTTTATTGGGACAGGGGCCGGTGAGCAGTTCTTC
TRBD1	-	TRBV5-1	TRBJ1-4	CASSYSTGEKLFF	TGCGCCAGCAGCTACTCGACAGGGGAAAAACTGTTTTTT
TRBD1	once	TRBV29-1	TRBJ1-2	CSANRDRGRRGYTF	TGCAGCGCCAACCGGGACAGGGGGCGCCGTGGCTACACCTTC
-	-	TRBV27	TRBJ2-5	CASSLSGGARETQYF	TGTGCCAGCAGTTTATCGGGGGGGGCCAGGGAGACCCAGTACTTC
-	-	TRBV5-6	TRBJ1-3	CASSLRGLLGNTIYF	TGTGCCAGCAGCTTGCGTGGGCTCCTTGGAAACACCATATATTTT
TRBD1	-	TRBV5-1	TRBJ1-6	CASSPGQPDRGNSPLHF	TGCGCCAGCAGCCCGGGACAGCCGGATCGTGGTAATTCACCCCTCCACTTT
TRBD2	-	TRBV14	TRBJ2-5	CASSGLAGDRETQYF	TGTGCCAGCAGCGGACTAGCGGGGGACCGGGAGACCCAGTACTTC
-	-	TRBV18	TRBJ2-1	CASSPRYSSYNEQFF	TGTGCCAGCTCACCACGGTACAGCTCCTACAATGAGCAGTTCTTC
TRBD2	-	TRBV2	TRBJ2-7	CASSHPGLAYEQYF	TGTGCCAGCAGTCACCCGGGACTAGCATATGAGCAGTACTTC
-	once	TRBV11-3	TRBJ2-2	CASSLRDTGELFF	TGTGCCAGCAGCTTGAGGGACACCGGGGAGCTGTTTTTT
-	-	TRBV12-5	TRBJ1-1	CASGPDMNTEAFF	TGTGCTAGTGGCCCTGACATGAACACTGAAGCTTTCTTT
TRBD1	-	TRBV10-3	TRBJ1-5	CAISEPPGTAPNQPQHF	TGTGCCATCAGTGAGCCTCCTGGGACAGCACCCAATCAGCCCCAGCATTTT
-	-	TRBV11-2	TRBJ1-2	CASSSSPGGATYGYTF	TGTGCCAGCAGCTCATCCCCGGGGGGGGCTACCTATGGCTACACCTTC
-	-	TRBV6-5	TRBJ1-5	CASSYGGGSNQPQHF	TGTGCCAGCAGTTACGGGGGGGGCTCCAATCAGCCCCAGCATTTT
TRBD1	-	TRBV11-2	TRBJ1-2	CASSPRGGGKDGYTF	TGTGCCAGCAGCCCGCGTGGAGGGGGCAAAGATGGCTACACCTTC
-	-	TRBV28	TRBJ1-2	CASSLRGYYGYTF	TGTGCCAGCAGTTTAAGAGGGTACTATGGCTACACCTTC
TRBD1	few	TRBV30	TRBJ1-1	CAWSWQGADTEAFF	TGTGCCTGGAGTTGGCAGGGGGCGGACACTGAAGCTTTCTTT
TRBD2	-	TRBV28	TRBJ2-5	CASSEGGSGETQYF	TGTGCCAGTTCTGAGGGCGGGAGCGGGGAGACCCAGTACTTC
TRBD1	-	TRBV28	TRBJ2-5	CASSSSGQGIETQYF	TGTGCCAGCAGTTCCTCGGGACAGGGAATAGAGACCCAGTACTTC
TRBD1	once	TRBV6-5	TRBJ1-1	CASSYAPGQGLTEAFF	TGTGCCAGCAGTTACGCCCCGGGACAGGGACTCACTGAAGCTTTCTTT